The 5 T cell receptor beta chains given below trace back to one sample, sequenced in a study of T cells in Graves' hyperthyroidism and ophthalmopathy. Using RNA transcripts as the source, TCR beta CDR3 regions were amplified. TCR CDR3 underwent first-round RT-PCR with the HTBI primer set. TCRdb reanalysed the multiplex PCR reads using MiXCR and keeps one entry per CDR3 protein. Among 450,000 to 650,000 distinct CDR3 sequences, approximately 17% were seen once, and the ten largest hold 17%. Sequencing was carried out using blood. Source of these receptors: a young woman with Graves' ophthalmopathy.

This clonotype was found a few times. CDR3 sequence reads: CASSRTGGSYTF. The DNA of the CDR3 is TGTGCCAGCAGCCGGACAGGCGGAAGCTACACCTTC. The chain carries TRBV7-9 and TRBJ1-2; 7 nucleotides agree with TRBD1. The germline CDR1 and CDR2 sequences are SEHNR and FQNEAQ (reference sequence). The trim removed 5 bases at V and 9 bases at J, leaving 6 bases unmatched. This CDR3 comprises 12 residues.

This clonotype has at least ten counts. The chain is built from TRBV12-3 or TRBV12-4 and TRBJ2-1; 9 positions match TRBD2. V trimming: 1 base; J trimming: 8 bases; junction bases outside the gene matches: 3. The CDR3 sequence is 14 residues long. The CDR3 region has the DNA TGTGCCAGCAGTTTAGAGGGACTAGCCCATGAGCAGTTCTTC. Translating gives CASSLEGLAHEQFF.

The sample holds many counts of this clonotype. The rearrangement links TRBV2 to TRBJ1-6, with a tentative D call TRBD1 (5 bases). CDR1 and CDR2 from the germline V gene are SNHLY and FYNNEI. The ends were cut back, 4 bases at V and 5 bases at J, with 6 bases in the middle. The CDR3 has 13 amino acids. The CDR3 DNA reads TGTGCCAGCAGTGGACAGAATAATTCACCCCTCCACTTT. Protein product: CASSGQNNSPLHF. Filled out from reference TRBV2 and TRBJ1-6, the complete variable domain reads EPEVTQTPSHQVTQMGQEVILRCVPISNHLYFYWYRQILGQKVEFLVSFYNNEISEKSEIFDDQFSVERPDGSNFTLKIRSTKLEDSAMYFCASSGQNNSPLHFGNGTRLTVT.

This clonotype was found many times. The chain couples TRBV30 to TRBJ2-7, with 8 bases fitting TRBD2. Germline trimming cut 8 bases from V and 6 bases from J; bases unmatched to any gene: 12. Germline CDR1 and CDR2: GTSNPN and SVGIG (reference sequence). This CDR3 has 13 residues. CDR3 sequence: CAAPGLGGFEQYF. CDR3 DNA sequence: TGTGCCGCTCCGGGACTAGGAGGGTTCGAGCAGTACTTC.

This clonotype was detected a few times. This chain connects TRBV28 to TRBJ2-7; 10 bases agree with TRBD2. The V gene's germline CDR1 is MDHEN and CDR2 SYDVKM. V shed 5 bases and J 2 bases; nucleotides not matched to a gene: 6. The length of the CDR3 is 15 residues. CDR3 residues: CASSAGTSVPYEQYF. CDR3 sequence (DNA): TGTGCCAGCAGTGCCGGGACTAGCGTCCCCTACGAGCAGTACTTC.